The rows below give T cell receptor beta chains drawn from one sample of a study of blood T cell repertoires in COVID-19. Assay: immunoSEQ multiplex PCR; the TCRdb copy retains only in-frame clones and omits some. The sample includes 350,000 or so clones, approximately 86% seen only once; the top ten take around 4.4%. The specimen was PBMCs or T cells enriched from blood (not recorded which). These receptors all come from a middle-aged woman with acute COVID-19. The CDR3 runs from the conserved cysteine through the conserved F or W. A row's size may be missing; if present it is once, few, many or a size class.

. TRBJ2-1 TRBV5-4 CASSFYLAASSYNEQFF
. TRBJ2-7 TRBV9 CASSVEAGGISYEQYF
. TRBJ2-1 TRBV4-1 CASSQESGRDSNFEQFF
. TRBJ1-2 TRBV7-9 CASSLAAGSEAGYTF
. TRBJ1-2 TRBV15 CATSSGGAVYGYTF
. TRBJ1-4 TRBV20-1 CSASSGTGDATNEKLFF
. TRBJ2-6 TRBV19 CASIKGGGANVLTF
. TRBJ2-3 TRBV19 CASSSGLAGGPSTDTQYF
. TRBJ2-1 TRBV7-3 CASSLTRSGLTVGEQFF
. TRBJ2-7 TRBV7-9 CASSVGLVGSYF
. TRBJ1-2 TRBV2 CASSPKSGLAIGYTF
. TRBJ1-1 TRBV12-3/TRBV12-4 CASSPTGVGAFF
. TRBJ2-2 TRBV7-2 CASSLGLAGSGELFF
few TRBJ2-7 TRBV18 CASSPVQLTSEYF
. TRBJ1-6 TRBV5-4 CASSRDRVEPLHF
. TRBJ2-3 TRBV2 CASSDTRTSVLPFTDTQYF
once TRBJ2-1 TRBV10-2 CASSLSGTTYNEQFF
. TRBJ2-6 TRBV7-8 CASSLPGVERSGANVLTF
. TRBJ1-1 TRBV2 CASRFSGSGTEAFF
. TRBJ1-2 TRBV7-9 CASSFPGNYGYTF
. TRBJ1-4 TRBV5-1 CASSSGTGREKLFF
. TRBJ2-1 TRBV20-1 CSASPTSGGNEQFF
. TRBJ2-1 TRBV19 CASSMVGFRVHEQFF
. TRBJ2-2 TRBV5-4 CASSYAITSTATNTGELFF
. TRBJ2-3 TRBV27 CASSPNPPTGFNTQYF
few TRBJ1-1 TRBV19 CASSGTTGGILNTEAFF
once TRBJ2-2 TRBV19 CASSIPGGSKNTGELFF
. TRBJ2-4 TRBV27 CASSSLGGEGSLAKNIQYF
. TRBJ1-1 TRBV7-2 CASSSGSNTEAFF
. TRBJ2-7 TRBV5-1 CASSLNRGQAAYEQYF
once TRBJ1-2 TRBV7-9 CASSRQGAGGYTF